Each of the 25 T cell receptor beta chains below was sequenced from the same sample in a study of blood T cells in healthy people across ages. Sample-barcoded 5' priming and a J-beta primer mix drove a second PCR of about 6 to 12 cycles. A single record per CDR3 protein comes from TCRdb applying MiXCR to the 5' RACE reads. The sample includes some 730,000 distinct CDR3 sequences, about a fifth of them seen just once. Sequencing used blood. These receptors were collected from a man in his 70s in good health.

The chain is built from TRBV20-1 and TRBJ1-4; no clear D gene. CDR1 and CDR2 from the germline V gene are DFQATT and SNEGSKA (reference sequence). CDR3 length: 13 amino acids. V shed 6 bases and J shed 4 bases, with 12 bases lying between them. The CDR3 DNA follows: TGCAGTGCCTCAACAGATGATAATGAAAAACTGTTTTTT. It encodes CSASTDDNEKLFF.

V gene TRBV12-3 or TRBV12-4 combines with J gene TRBJ2-5, with 7 bases that match TRBD1. The J call may be wrong; the DNA end is better matched by TRBJ2-7. This CDR3 contains 14 residues. The CDR3 DNA sequence: TGTGCCATCTCTAACAGGGGCCCCACCTACGAGCAGTACTTC. Amino acid sequence: CAISNRGPTYEQYF.

This clonotype was counted a few times. The rearrangement links TRBV19 to TRBJ2-4; 7 bases are a match to TRBD1. Germline values: CDR1 LNHDA, CDR2 SQIVND (reference sequence). V lost 3 bases and J lost 0; bases outside the gene matches: 5. CDR3 size: 16 residues. The CDR3: CASSMMGQLAKNIQYF. CDR3 coding DNA: TGTGCCAGTAGTATGATGGGACAGCTAGCCAAAAACATTCAGTACTTC. Full variable domain (missing parts from reference TRBV19 and TRBJ2-4): DGGITQSPKYLFRKEGQNVTLSCEQNLNHDAMYWYRQDPGQGLRLIYYSQIVNDFQKGDIAEGYSVSREKKESFPLTVTSAQKNPTAFYLCASSMMGQLAKNIQYFGAGTRLSVL.

This rearrangement joins TRBV10-1 to TRBJ2-7; D unresolved. This CDR3 spans 15 amino acids. Germline loops: CDR1 WNHNN, CDR2 SYGVQD (reference sequence). The V gene lost 0 bases and the J gene lost 2 bases, with 11 bases spanning the gap. CDR3 coding DNA: TGCGCCAGCAGTGAGTCGTCTAGACTTACCTACGAGCAGTACTTC. Translating it yields CASSESSRLTYEQYF.

There are a few counts of this clonotype. The V call is TRBV3-1, the J call TRBJ2-1, with D possibly being TRBD2 (5 bases). Germline CDR1 and CDR2: LGHDT and YNNKEL (reference sequence). The CDR3 extends over 12 amino acids. Trimming cost V 0 bases and J 15 bases, with 12 bases left between them. CDR3 bases: TGTGCCAGCAGCCAAGAGCGAGGGCCCCGGTTCTTC. It encodes CASSQERGPRFF.

This clonotype occurred a few times. The chain couples TRBV14 to TRBJ1-1; D perhaps matches TRBD1 (5 bases). Trimming stripped 1 base from V and 2 bases from J, with 11 bases between. CDR1 and CDR2 from the germline V gene are SGHDN and FVKESK. This CDR3 contains 15 residues. In nucleotides, the CDR3 is TGTGCCAGCAGCCAAGTTGACAGCTCTAACACTGAAGCTTTCTTT. As protein: CASSQVDSSNTEAFF.

This clonotype was counted between two and nine times. The rearrangement links TRBV5-1 to TRBJ2-3; D not certain. This CDR3 has 13 amino acids. Between the trimmed V and J ends, which lost 5 bases and 4 bases, there was a span of 11 bases. The germline gives CDR1 SGHRS, CDR2 YFSETQ. The CDR3 region has the DNA TGCGCCAGCAGACCCGTGGGGTCAGATACGCAGTATTTT. This codes for CASRPVGSDTQYF. Based on the CDR3 plus reference TRBV5-1 and TRBJ2-3, the full variable domain is KAGVTQTPRYLIKTRGQQVTLSCSPISGHRSVSWYQQTPGQGLQFLFEYFSETQRNKGNFPGRFSGRQFSNSRSEMNVSTLELGDSALYLCASRPVGSDTQYFGPGTRLTVL.

The chain employs TRBV7-2 and TRBJ2-7, with D perhaps matching TRBD1 (5 bases). This CDR3 spans 13 amino acids. CDR1 is SGHTA and CDR2 is FQGNSA in the germline V gene. V was cut by 1 base and J by 4 bases, with 8 bases left in between. Here the CDR3 DNA reads TGTGCCAGCAGCTTAGGCGCAGGGTACGAGCAGTACTTC. This encodes CASSLGAGYEQYF.

This clonotype was seen more than once but under ten times. The rearrangement uses TRBV5-1 and TRBJ2-7; 8 bases are shared with TRBD1. The CDR3 is made up of 14 amino acids. V lost 4 bases, J lost 5 bases, and 8 bases stayed unmatched. Germline lookup yields CDR1 SGHRS and CDR2 YFSETQ. CDR3 bases: TGCGCCAGCAGCACCGGGACAGGTGTCCACGAGCAGTACTTC. Its translation is CASSTGTGVHEQYF.

The rearrangement joins TRBV12-3 or TRBV12-4 to TRBJ2-5; D call uncertain. This CDR3 region has 15 residues. The V gene lost 1 base and the J gene lost 5 bases, with 14 bases spanning the gap. CDR3 DNA: TGTGCCAGCAGTTTAGTCGGAGCTAGTAGGGAGACCCAGTACTTC. This gives the protein CASSLVGASRETQYF.

This clonotype occurred once. The V gene is TRBV5-1, the J gene TRBJ2-3; 12 nucleotides align to TRBD2. The CDR3 is 16 amino acids. Germline assignment: CDR1 SGHRS and CDR2 YFSETQ. V trimming: 0 bases; J trimming: 3 bases; junction bases outside the gene matches: 2. The DNA of the CDR3 is TGCGCCAGCAGCTTGGCCGGACTAGCGGGAACAGATACGCAGTATTTT. This encodes CASSLAGLAGTDTQYF.

CDR3 in amino acids: CASSVDAMNTEAFF. In DNA, the CDR3 is TGTGCCAGCAGCGTAGATGCAATGAACACTGAAGCTTTCTTT. The rearrangement joins TRBV9 to TRBJ1-1; D gene ambiguous. The CDR3 runs to 14 residues. V lost 0 bases and J lost 0, with 6 bases in between. Germline CDR1 reads SGDLS; CDR2 reads YYNGEE. Filled out from reference TRBV9 and TRBJ1-1, the complete variable domain reads DSGVTQTPKHLITATGQRVTLRCSPRSGDLSVYWYQQSLDQGLQFLIQYYNGEERAKGNILERFSAQQFPDLHSELNLSSLELGDSALYFCASSVDAMNTEAFFGQGTRLTVV.

This clonotype was counted between two and nine times. This rearrangement joins TRBV7-3 to TRBJ1-1; D remains unclear. The CDR3 is 14 residues long. Trimming cost V 2 bases and J 5 bases, with 12 bases left between them. In germline, CDR1 is SGHTA, CDR2 FQGTGA. CDR3 residues: CASSLFGPGTEAFF. CDR3 DNA: TGTGCCAGCAGCTTATTCGGCCCGGGGACTGAAGCTTTCTTT.

CDR3 sequence: CASSPLVGYQETQYF. For the CDR3, the DNA is TGTGCCAGCTCACCTCTCGTCGGGTACCAAGAGACCCAGTACTTC. The gene calls are TRBV18 and TRBJ2-7; no definite D call. The end of the DNA aligns better with TRBJ2-5, so the J call may be wrong. The germline V gene has CDR1 KGHSH and CDR2 LQKENI. CDR3 size: 15 residues.

This clonotype was recorded at least ten times. The chain couples TRBV4-1 to TRBJ2-5; no clear D. The V gene's germline CDR1 is MGHRA and CDR2 YSYEKL. Trimming took off 1 base at V and 3 bases at J, with 18 bases between the two ends. The CDR3 contains 17 residues. CDR3 region: CASSQVEGGGLEETQYF. The DNA of the CDR3 is TGCGCCAGCAGCCAAGTCGAAGGCGGTGGATTAGAAGAGACCCAGTACTTC.

This clonotype was picked up a small number of times. The rearrangement joins TRBV24-1 to TRBJ2-5; the match to TRBD2 covers 11 bases. The J call may be incorrect, as the DNA end agrees better with TRBJ2-1. Germline V gene data show CDR1 as KGHDR and CDR2 as SFDVKD. CDR3 length: 16 residues. CDR3 coding DNA: TGTGCCACCAGCGGCCACTTAGCGGGAGGGTACAATGAGCAGTTCTTC. Encoded protein: CATSGHLAGGYNEQFF.

The table lists this clonotype with a few counts. The CDR3 sequence is CASSVAGGFAETQYF. Here the CDR3 DNA reads TGTGCCAGCAGCGTAGCTGGAGGGTTCGCGGAGACCCAGTACTTC. V gene TRBV9 combines with J gene TRBJ2-5, with D perhaps matching TRBD2 (6 bases). This CDR3 has 15 residues. Germline V gene sequence: CDR1 SGDLS, CDR2 YYNGEE. V lost 0 bases and J lost 5, with 14 bases in between.

A note on this clonotype: The CDR3 does not end in the conserved phenylalanine or tryptophan, so this is likely a read error. The chain joins TRBV27 to TRBJ1-2, with TRBD1 matching over 7 bases. The CDR3 extends over 13 amino acids. Germline-derived CDR1 and CDR2 are MNHEY and SMNVEV (reference sequence). The V and J ends lost 6 bases and 7 bases, in that order; junction bases with no gene match: 8. The CDR3 loop reads CASSPRGSAGYTL. DNA for the CDR3: TGTGCCAGCAGCCCCAGGGGGTCTGCTGGCTACACCCTC.

The J gene is TRBJ1-2, the V gene TRBV18; 8 bases match TRBD1. The CDR3 is 15 amino acids. Germline values: CDR1 KGHSH, CDR2 LQKENI. Germline trimming cut 3 bases from V and 4 bases from J; bases unmatched to any gene: 7. The CDR3 DNA reads as TGTGCCAGCTCACCCGACAGGGGTCCTTCCTATGGCTACACCTTC. This translates into CASSPDRGPSYGYTF. Filled out from reference TRBV18 and TRBJ1-2, the complete variable domain reads NAGVMQNPRHLVRRRGQEARLRCSPMKGHSHVYWYRQLPEEGLKFMVYLQKENIIDESGMPKERFSAEFPKEGPSILRIQQVVRGDSAAYFCASSPDRGPSYGYTFGSGTRLTVV.

Comments on this clonotype: A much larger clone lies one base from this, so it may be a read error. This chain uses TRBV2 with TRBJ2-5; D ambiguous. The CDR3 is 13 residues long. From germline, CDR1 is SNHLY and CDR2 FYNNEI. V lost 5 bases to trimming and J lost 1 base, with 8 bases between them. CDR3 region: CASSRNSQETQYF. CDR3 nucleotide sequence: TGTGCCAGCAGTCGGAACAGCCAAGAGACCCAGTACTTC.

This chain links TRBV27 with TRBJ2-3; tentative D call: TRBD1 (7 bases). CDR1 is MNHEY, CDR2 SMNVEV, per germline (reference sequence). CDR3 length: 15 amino acids. Trimming took 2 bases from V and 4 from J, leaving 13 bases between them. CDR3 in DNA: TGTGCCAGCAGTTTAGGTGGAGGGGGCCCAGATACGCAGTATTTT. Translating gives CASSLGGGGPDTQYF.

This clonotype came up a few times. The chain recombines TRBV5-6 with TRBJ2-4; perhaps TRBD1 as D (6 bases). Trimming stripped 4 bases from V and 1 base from J, with 6 bases between. The CDR3 is made up of 13 amino acids. The germline gives CDR1 SGHDT, CDR2 YYEEEE. CDR3 DNA sequence: TGTGCCAGCAGCACAGGGGCCAAAAACATTCAGTACTTC. It is translated as CASSTGAKNIQYF.

The CDR3 DNA sequence: TGTGCCAGCAGCTTTCCCGGGACTAGCGGGAGGGGTGAGCAGTTCTTC. Protein: CASSFPGTSGRGEQFF. J is TRBJ2-5 and V is TRBV3-1; 16 positions match TRBD2. The end of the DNA fits TRBJ2-1 better, so the J call may be wrong. The germline gives CDR1 LGHDT, CDR2 YNNKEL (reference sequence). The CDR3 covers 16 residues.

This clonotype has just a few counts. The chain employs TRBV11-2 and TRBJ2-1; D is unresolved. The CDR3 has 15 amino acids. Deletions cut 2 bases from V and 10 bases from J, with 18 bases between. CDR1 is SGHAT, CDR2 FQNNGV, per germline. The CDR3 DNA follows: TGTGCCAGCAGCTTAAATTTCCCTAACCCAAGGGAGCAGTTCTTC. It codes for CASSLNFPNPREQFF.

A few counts support this clonotype. This chain links TRBV27 with TRBJ1-4, with unresolved D. CDR1 is MNHEY, CDR2 SMNVEV, per germline (reference sequence). This CDR3 is 15 amino acids long. The germline V and J ends were trimmed by 5 bases and 8 bases, with 18 bases remaining between them. Here the CDR3 DNA reads TGTGCCAGCAGTACTCATGAGGCGCGAAGGGAAAAACTGTTTTTT. Translating it yields CASSTHEARREKLFF.